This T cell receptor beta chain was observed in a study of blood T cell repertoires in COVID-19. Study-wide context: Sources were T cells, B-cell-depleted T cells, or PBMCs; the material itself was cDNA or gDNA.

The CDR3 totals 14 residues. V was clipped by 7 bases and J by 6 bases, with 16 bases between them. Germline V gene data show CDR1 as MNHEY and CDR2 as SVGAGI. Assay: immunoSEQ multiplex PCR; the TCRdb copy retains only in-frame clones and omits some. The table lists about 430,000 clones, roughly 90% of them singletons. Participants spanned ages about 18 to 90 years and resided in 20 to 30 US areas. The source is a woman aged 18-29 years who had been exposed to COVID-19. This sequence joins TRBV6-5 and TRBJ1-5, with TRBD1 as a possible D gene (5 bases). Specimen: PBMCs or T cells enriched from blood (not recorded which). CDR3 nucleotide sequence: TGTGCCAGCATTAAGGAGGGGATGGGTCAGCCCCAGCATTTT. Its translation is CASIKEGMGQPQHF.